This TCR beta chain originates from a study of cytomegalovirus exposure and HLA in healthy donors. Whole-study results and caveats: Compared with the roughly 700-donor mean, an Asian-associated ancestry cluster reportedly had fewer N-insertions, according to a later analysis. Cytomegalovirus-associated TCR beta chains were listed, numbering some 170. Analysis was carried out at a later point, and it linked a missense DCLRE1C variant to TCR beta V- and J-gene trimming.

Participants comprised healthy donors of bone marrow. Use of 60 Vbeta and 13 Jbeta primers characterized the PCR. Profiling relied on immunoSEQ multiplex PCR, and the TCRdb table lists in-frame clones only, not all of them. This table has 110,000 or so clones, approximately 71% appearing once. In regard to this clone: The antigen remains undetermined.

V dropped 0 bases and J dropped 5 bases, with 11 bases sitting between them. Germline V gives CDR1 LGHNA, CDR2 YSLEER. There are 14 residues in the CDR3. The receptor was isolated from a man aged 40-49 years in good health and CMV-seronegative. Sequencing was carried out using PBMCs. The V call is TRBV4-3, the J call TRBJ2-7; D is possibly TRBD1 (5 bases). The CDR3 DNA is TGCGCCAGCAGCCAAGATACGGCCAGGGACGAGCAGTACTTC. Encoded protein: CASSQDTARDEQYF.